This is a list of T cell receptor beta chains from one sample in a study of shared clonotypes between healthy human individuals. The table came from immunoSEQ multiplex PCR; TCRdb's copy has only in-frame clones and leaves some out. Of more than 2,000,000 clones listed, 85% to 95% are singletons. Input material: naive CD4+ T cells sorted from blood. The origin of the receptors is a man aged 18 to 29 in good health. The CDR3 runs from the conserved cysteine through the conserved F or W. The order of the fields is clone size, V gene, J gene, D gene, CDR3 length, CDR3 DNA, CDR3 protein. D genes are given only for firm matches. A row's size may be missing; if present it is once, few, many or a size class.

NA,TRBV7-9,TRBJ2-7,NA,14,TGTGCCAGCAGCTTAGCTGGGGTTTCCTACGAGCAGTACTTC,CASSLAGVSYEQYF
once,TRBV10-2,TRBJ2-3,TRBD2,14,TGCGCCAGCAGACCGGGACTAGAGGCAGATACGCAGTATTTT,CASRPGLEADTQYF
NA,TRBV18,TRBJ1-3,TRBD1,15,TGTGCCAGCTCACGCGGACAGGGACAGGGAAACACCATATATTTT,CASSRGQGQGNTIYF
NA,TRBV2,TRBJ2-1,TRBD2,16,TGTGCCAGCAGTGACCTGTTTCTAGCGGGTCTCAATGAGCAGTTCTTC,CASSDLFLAGLNEQFF
NA,TRBV10-3,TRBJ2-3,TRBD2,15,TGTGCCATCAGTGAAGGCGGGGGGGGCACAGATACGCAGTATTTT,CAISEGGGGTDTQYF
NA,TRBV5-6,TRBJ1-6,NA,16,TGTGCCAGCAGCTTGGAAACGGGAAATAAAAATTCACCCCTCCACTTT,CASSLETGNKNSPLHF
once,TRBV19,TRBJ2-3,TRBD2,16,TGTGCCAGTAGTATAGCAGCGGGGATTACCACAGATACGCAGTATTTT,CASSIAAGITTDTQYF
NA,TRBV30,TRBJ2-7,TRBD1,14,TGTGCCTGGAATGAGGGGCCAGGGGGTTACGAGCAGTACTTC,CAWNEGPGGYEQYF
NA,TRBV9,TRBJ1-6,TRBD1,13,TGTGCCAGCAGCCCGTGGACAGGAGGAGGCCTCCACTTT,CASSPWTGGGLHF
NA,TRBV30,TRBJ1-6,NA,15,TGTGCCTGGAGTGTACTGGCCCAGGGTTATTCACCCCTCCACTTT,CAWSVLAQGYSPLHF
NA,TRBV6-5,TRBJ1-2,NA,14,TGTGCCAGCAGTTACTCGAAGGGCTTCTATGGCTACACCTTC,CASSYSKGFYGYTF
NA,TRBV6-6,TRBJ2-5,NA,16,TGTGCCAGCAGTTTCGGACGGCATATCCCGCAAGAGACCCAGTACTTC,CASSFGRHIPQETQYF
NA,TRBV30,TRBJ2-7,NA,13,TGTGCTGGCAAACAGGGAATGGGCTCCGAGCAGTACTTC,CAGKQGMGSEQYF
NA,TRBV19,TRBJ1-4,NA,16,TGTGCCAGTAGTATGCAGGGAGGCGTTCGGTATGAAAAACTGTTTTTT,CASSMQGGVRYEKLFF
once,TRBV7-9,TRBJ2-7,TRBD2,15,TGTGCCAGCAGCTCCCCGGGACTAGCGTCCTACGAGCAGTACTTC,CASSSPGLASYEQYF
few,TRBV28,TRBJ1-1,NA,14,TGTGCCAGCACCCTGGGGGGTCTTAACACTGAAGCTTTCTTT,CASTLGGLNTEAFF
NA,TRBV6-5,TRBJ1-2,NA,14,TGTGCCAGCAGCTTACTCGAATCAAACTATGGCTACACCTTC,CASSLLESNYGYTF
NA,TRBV6-5,TRBJ2-3,TRBD2,14,TGTGCCAGCAGAGGACTAGCGGGGGCAGATACGCAGTATTTT,CASRGLAGADTQYF
once,TRBV5-6,TRBJ2-5,NA,16,TGTGCCAGCAGCTTTATTTGGGCAAATCAGGGGGAGACCCAGTACTTC,CASSFIWANQGETQYF
few,TRBV18,TRBJ2-7,TRBD2,15,TGTGCCAGCTCACCCGCTAGCGGGTTCCCCTACGAGCAGTACTTC,CASSPASGFPYEQYF
NA,TRBV2,TRBJ2-5,TRBD1,15,TGTGCCAGCAGCCAGGGGACAGGGGGCGGGGAGACCCAGTACTTC,CASSQGTGGGETQYF
NA,TRBV5-1,TRBJ2-5,NA,14,TGCGCCAGCAGAGCCCGGTGGGGACAAGAGACCCAGTACTTC,CASRARWGQETQYF